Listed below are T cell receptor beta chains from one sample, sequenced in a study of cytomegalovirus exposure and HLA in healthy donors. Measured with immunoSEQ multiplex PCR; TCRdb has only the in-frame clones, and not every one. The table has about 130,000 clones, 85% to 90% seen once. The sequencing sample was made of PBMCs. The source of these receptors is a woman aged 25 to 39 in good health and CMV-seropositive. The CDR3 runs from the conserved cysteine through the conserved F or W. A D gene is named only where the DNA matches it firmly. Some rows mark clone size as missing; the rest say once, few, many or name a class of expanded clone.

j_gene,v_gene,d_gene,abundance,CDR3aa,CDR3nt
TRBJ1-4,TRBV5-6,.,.,CASTNNPGEKLFF,TGTGCCAGCACCAACAATCCAGGGGAAAAACTGTTTTTT
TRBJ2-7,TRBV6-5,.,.,CASSYGRGYEQYF,TGTGCCAGCAGTTACGGCAGGGGTTACGAGCAGTACTTC
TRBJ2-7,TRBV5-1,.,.,CASSLASISYEQYF,TGCGCCAGCAGCTTGGCCTCGATCAGCTACGAGCAGTACTTC
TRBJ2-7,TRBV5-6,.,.,CASSLAPRGREQYF,TGTGCCAGCAGCTTGGCCCCCAGGGGGAGGGAGCAGTACTTC
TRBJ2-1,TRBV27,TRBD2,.,CASSLRAGGIGEQFF,TGTGCCAGCAGTTTAAGGGCGGGAGGTATCGGTGAGCAGTTCTTC
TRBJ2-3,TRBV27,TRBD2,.,CASSPGAGGGTDTQYF,TGTGCCAGCAGTCCTGGAGCGGGGGGCGGAACAGATACGCAGTATTTT
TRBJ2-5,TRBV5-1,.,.,CASSLTTGRGETQYF,TGCGCCAGCAGCTTGACAACGGGCCGGGGAGAGACCCAGTACTTC
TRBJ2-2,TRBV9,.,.,CASSVVQNTGELFF,TGTGCCAGCAGCGTAGTACAGAACACCGGGGAGCTGTTTTTT
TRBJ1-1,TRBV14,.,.,CASSFGFEAFF,TGTGCCAGCAGTTTCGGTTTTGAAGCTTTCTTT
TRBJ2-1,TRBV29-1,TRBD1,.,CSVARGLYNEQFF,TGCAGCGTTGCGAGGGGGCTTTACAATGAGCAGTTCTTC
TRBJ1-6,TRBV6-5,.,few,CASSDSDYSPLHF,TGTGCCAGCAGTGACAGTGACTATTCACCCCTCCACTTT
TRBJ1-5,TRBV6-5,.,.,CASSYSRVSNQPQHF,TGTGCCAGCAGTTACTCCAGGGTGAGCAATCAGCCCCAGCATTTT
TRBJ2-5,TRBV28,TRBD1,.,CASSSIRDRGRETQYF,TGTGCCAGCAGTTCAATCCGGGACAGGGGTCGAGAGACCCAGTACTTC
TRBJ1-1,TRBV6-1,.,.,CASSSTENTEAFF,TGTGCCAGCAGCTCTACAGAGAACACTGAAGCTTTCTTT
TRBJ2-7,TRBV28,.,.,CASSWTGTNEQYF,TGTGCCAGCAGTTGGACCGGGACAAACGAGCAGTACTTC